The T cell receptor (beta chain) under discussion was sequenced for a study of human T cells and chemical hapten exposure. TCRdb recomputed calls from the RACE reads with MiXCR, one row per CDR3 protein. This sample carries 85,000 to 95,000 distinct CDR3 sequences, roughly 9.6% of them seen once, and the ten largest clones take 2.2%. Germline assignment: CDR1 LNHDA and CDR2 SQIVND (reference sequence). Trimming removed 8 bases from V and 3 bases from J; junction bases left unmatched: 15. The CDR3 length is 17 residues. Notes on the study in general: Significantly greater numbers of large CDR3 similarity clusters came from expanded TCRs than from controls. DPC sensitization did not alter TCRs above 1 in 1000 frequency.

Points on this clonotype: Its cognate antigen is unknown.

Described time point: patch test 2, 6 weeks after DPC sensitization. As to treatment: therapeutic diphenylcyclopropenone sensitization with weekly scalp DPC. The clonotype originates from a man in his forties with alopecia areata. Some clones in this sample may be carry-over from other donors' samples. This chain connects TRBV19 to TRBJ1-1, with 10 bases matching TRBD1. The sample in question was whole blood, obtained in connection with sensitization to the hapten diphenylcyclopropenone (DPC). The CDR3 here is CASRPPAGQGYDTEAFF. The CDR3 DNA reads TGTGCCAGTCGGCCCCCTGCGGGACAGGGGTATGACACTGAAGCTTTCTTT. Supplemented by reference TRBV19 and TRBJ1-1, the full variable domain reads DGGITQSPKYLFRKEGQNVTLSCEQNLNHDAMYWYRQDPGQGLRLIYYSQIVNDFQKGDIAEGYSVSREKKESFPLTVTSAQKNPTAFYLCASRPPAGQGYDTEAFFGQGTRLTVV.